This TCR beta chain was observed in a study of cytomegalovirus exposure and HLA in healthy donors. Study findings and constraints: In terms of immune exposure information, only CMV serostatus was available. In a later analysis, TCR beta V- and J-gene trimming was associated with a missense DCLRE1C variant. Looking again later, the authors saw that most CMV-associated TCR beta chains seemed HLA-restricted.

PCR amplification relied on 60 Vbeta primers (plus 13 Jbeta primers). Repertoires were generated with immunoSEQ multiplex PCR, while TCRdb's copy carries only in-frame clones and drops some. This table holds 100,000 to 140,000 clones, 76% found once. This clone was seen only a few times. The target antigen is unknown. CDR1 MNHEY and CDR2 SVGAGI come from the germline V gene. The CDR3 runs 12 residues. Trimming took 2 bases from V and 5 from J; bases not matched to a gene: 0. Nominal health characterized the donors when sampled, though unrecorded immune exposures were likely. Material: PBMCs. The sequence derives from a man between 18 and 35 years old in good health and CMV-seronegative. This rearrangement joins TRBV6-5 to TRBJ2-7; 7 nucleotides align to TRBD1. CDR3 residues: CASSYRGHEQYF. CDR3 nucleotide sequence: TGTGCCAGCAGTTACAGGGGGCACGAGCAGTACTTC.